The T cell receptor (beta chain) described here comes from a study of OX40 agonist ivuxolimab in advanced cancers. Study-wide context: Participants could have had prior anti-PD-1, anti-PD-L1 or anti-CTLA-4 therapy, and less than 45% had some.

Study-wide findings and caveats: Certain nonresponding patients likewise had low normalized T-cell clonal expansion.

Sequencing used immunoSEQ multiplex PCR; TCRdb keeps in-frame clones, though not all of them. The sample gives 75,000 to 100,000 clones, around 90% of which show up once; roughly 0.31% is in the top ten. Germline CDR1 is SGHRS and CDR2 is YFSETQ. With 1 base removed from V and 6 bases from J, the gap between germline ends came to 10 bases. CDR3 length: 13 amino acids. Worth noting for this clone: What it recognizes is unknown. This CDR3 is also generated by other DNA sequences in the sample.

J is TRBJ1-2 and V is TRBV5-1, with D perhaps TRBD1 (5 bases). The origin of this receptor is an adult with an advanced solid tumor such as melanoma, head and neck, liver or kidney cancer. This sample comprised CD4+ or CD8+ T cells sorted from blood, obtained in a trial of the OX40 agonist ivuxolimab. The CDR3 loop is CASSLQGGDGYTF. CDR3 nucleotide sequence: TGCGCCAGCAGCTTGCAGGGTGGGGATGGCTACACCTTC.